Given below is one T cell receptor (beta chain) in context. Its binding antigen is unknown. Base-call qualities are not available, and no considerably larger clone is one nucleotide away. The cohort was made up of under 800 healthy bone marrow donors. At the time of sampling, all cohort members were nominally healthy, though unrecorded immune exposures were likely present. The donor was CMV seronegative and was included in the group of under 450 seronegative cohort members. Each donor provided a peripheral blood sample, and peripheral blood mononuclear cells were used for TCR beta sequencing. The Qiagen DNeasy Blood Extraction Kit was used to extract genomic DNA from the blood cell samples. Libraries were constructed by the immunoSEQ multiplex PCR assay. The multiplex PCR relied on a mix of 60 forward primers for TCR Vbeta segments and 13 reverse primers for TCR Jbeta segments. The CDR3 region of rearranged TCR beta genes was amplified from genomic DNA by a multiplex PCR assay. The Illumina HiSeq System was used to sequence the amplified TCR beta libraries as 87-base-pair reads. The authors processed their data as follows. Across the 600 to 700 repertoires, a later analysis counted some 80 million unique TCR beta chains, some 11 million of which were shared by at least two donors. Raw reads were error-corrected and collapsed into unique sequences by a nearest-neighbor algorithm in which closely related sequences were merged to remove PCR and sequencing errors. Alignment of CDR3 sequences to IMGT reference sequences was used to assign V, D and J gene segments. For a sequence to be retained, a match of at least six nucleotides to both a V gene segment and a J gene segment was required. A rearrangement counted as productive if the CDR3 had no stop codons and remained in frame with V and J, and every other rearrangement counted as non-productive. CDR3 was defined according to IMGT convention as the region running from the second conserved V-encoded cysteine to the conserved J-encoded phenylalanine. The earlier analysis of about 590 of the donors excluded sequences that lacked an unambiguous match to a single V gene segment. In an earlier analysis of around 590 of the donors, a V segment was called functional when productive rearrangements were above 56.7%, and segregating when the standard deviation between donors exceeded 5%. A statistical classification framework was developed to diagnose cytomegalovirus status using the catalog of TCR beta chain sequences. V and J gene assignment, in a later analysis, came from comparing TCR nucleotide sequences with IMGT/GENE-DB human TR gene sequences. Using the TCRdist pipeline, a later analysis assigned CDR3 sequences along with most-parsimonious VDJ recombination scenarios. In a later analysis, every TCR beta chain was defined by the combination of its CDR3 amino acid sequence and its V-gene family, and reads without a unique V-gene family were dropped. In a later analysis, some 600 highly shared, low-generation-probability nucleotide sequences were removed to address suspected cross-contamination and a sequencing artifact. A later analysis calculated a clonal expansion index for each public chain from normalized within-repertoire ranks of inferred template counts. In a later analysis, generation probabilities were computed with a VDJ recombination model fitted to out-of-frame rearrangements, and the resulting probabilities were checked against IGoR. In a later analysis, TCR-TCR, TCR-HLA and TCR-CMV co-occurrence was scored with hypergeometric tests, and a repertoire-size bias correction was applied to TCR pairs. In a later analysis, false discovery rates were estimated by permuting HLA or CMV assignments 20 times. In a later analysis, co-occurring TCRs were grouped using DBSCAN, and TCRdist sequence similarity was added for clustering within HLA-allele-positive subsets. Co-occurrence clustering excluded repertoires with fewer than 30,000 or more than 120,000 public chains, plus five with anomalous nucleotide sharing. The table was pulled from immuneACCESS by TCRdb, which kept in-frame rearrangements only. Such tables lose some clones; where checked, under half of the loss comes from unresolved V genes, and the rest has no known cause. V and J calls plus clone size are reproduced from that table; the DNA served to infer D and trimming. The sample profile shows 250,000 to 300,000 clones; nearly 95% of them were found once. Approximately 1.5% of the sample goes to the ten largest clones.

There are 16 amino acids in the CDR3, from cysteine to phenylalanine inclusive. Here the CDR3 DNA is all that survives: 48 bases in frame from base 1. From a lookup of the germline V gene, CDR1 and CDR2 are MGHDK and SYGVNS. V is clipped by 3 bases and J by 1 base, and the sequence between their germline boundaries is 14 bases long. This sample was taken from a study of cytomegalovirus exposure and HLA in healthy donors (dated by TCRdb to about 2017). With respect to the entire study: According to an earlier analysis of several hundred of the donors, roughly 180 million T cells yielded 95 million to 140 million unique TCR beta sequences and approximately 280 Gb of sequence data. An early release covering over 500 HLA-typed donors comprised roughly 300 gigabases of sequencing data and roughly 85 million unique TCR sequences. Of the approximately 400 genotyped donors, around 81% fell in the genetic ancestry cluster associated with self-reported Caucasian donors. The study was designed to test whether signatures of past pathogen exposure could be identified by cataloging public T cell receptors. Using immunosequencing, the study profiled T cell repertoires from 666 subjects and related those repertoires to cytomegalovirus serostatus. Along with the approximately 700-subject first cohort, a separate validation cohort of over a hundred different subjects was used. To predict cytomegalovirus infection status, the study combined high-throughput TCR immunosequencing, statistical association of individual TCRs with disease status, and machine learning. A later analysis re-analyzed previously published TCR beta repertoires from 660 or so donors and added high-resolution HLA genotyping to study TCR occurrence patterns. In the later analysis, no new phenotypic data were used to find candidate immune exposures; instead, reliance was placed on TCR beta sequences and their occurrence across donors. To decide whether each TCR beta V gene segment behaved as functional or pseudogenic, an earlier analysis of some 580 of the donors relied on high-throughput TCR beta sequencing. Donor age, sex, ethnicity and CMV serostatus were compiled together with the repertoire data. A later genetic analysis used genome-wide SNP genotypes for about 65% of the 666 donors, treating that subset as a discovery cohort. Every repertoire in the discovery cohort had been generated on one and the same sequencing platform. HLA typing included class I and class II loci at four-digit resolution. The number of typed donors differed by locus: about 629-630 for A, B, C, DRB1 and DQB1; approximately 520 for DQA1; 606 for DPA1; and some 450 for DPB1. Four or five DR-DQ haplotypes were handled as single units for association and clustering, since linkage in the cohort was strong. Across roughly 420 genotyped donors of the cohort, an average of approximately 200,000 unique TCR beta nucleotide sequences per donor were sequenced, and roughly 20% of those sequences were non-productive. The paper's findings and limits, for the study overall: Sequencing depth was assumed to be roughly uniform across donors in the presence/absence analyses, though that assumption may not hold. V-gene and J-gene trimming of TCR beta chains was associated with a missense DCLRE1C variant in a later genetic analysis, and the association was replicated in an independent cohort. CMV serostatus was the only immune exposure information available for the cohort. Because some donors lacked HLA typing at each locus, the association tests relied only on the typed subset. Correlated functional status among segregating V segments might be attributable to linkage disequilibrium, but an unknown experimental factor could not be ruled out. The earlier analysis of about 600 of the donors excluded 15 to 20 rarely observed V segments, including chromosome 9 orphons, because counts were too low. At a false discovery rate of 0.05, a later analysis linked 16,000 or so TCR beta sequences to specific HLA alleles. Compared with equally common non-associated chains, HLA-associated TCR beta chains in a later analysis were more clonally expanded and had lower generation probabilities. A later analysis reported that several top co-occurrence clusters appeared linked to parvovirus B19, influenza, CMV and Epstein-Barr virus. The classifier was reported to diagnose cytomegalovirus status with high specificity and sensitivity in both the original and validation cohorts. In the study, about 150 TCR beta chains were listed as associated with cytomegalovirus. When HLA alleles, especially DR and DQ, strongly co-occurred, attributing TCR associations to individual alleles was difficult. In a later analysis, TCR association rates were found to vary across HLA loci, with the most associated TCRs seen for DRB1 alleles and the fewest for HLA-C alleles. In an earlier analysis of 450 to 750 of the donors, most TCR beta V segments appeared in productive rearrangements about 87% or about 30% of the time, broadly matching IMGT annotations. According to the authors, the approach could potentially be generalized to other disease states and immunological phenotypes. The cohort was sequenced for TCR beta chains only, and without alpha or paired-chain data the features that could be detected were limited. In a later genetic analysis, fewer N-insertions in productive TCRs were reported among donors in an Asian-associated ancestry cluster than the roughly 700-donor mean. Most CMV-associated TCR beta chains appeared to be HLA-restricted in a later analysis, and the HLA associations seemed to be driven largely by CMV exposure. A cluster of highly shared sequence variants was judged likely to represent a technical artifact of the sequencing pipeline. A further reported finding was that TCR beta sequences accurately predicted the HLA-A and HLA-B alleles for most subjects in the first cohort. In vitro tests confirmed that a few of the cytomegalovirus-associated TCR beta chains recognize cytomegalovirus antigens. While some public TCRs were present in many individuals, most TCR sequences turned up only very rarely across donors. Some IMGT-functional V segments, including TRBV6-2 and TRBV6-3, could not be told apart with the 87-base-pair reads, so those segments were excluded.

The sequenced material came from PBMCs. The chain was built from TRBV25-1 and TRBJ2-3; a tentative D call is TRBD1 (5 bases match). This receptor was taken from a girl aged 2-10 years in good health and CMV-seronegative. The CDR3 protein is CASSELGPTGTDTQYF. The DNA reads TGTGCCAGCAGTGAGCTGGGGCCCACTGGCACAGATACGCAGTATTTT.